This T cell receptor beta chain was profiled in a study of shared T cell receptors in the human thymus. Produced via immunoSEQ multiplex PCR; TCRdb's table is partial and in-frame only. The sample yields 640,000 or so clones, roughly 86% seen once. CDR3 size: 13 residues. The ends were cut back, 9 bases at V and 1 base at J, with 13 bases in the middle. The germline CDR1 and CDR2 sequences are SGHTS and YDEGEE. Separately, the same data were catalogued under a study of human thymus T cells. From that study: Healthy Finnish infants undergoing corrective surgery for congenital heart defects provided the donor material. In corrective heart surgery, resections were taken, and these provided the thymus tissue. Gene usage (both V and J) appeared biased in thymic and blood repertoires. Related research described thymic repertoires that were highly overlapping among unrelated individuals.

This sequence joins TRBV5-8 and TRBJ1-1; maybe TRBD1 (6 bases). Sequenced material: thymocytes. This receptor was taken from a boy in the first two years of life with a congenital heart defect. CDR3 coding DNA: TGTGCCACCGTCCCGGACAGGAACACTGAAGCTTTCTTT. As protein: CATVPDRNTEAFF.